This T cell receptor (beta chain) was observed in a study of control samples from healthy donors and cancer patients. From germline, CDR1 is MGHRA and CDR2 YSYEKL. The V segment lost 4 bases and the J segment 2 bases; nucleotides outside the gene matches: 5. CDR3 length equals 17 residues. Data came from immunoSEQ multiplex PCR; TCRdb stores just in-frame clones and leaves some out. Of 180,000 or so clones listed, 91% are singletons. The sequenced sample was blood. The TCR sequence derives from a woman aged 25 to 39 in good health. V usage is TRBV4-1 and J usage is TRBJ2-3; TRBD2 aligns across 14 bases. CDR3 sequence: CASSLETSGRATDTQYF. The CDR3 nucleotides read TGCGCCAGCAGCCTCGAGACTAGCGGGAGGGCCACAGATACGCAGTATTTT.